The 13 T cell receptor beta chains in this list originate from one sample, sequenced in a study of blood T cell repertoires in COVID-19 (TCRdb year 2020). Library preparation used the immunoSEQ multiplex PCR assay. Drawn from immuneACCESS, this table holds only the in-frame rearrangements with V and J called that TCRdb kept. Clones are partly lost; checked studies trace under half to an unresolved V gene and leave the rest unexplained. The sample has about 300,000 clones on record, roughly 87% of them singletons. Jointly, the top ten make up approximately 8.8% of the sample. The material sequenced was peripheral blood. Receptor source: a man between 18 and 29 years old with active or convalescent COVID-19.

This sequence joins TRBV2 and TRBJ2-7; a possible D gene is TRBD1 (7 bases). Trimming cost V 4 bases and J 4 bases, with 14 bases left between them. The germline gives CDR1 SNHLY, CDR2 FYNNEI. This CDR3 has 14 amino acids. In DNA form, the CDR3 reads TGTGCCAGCAGTGGCGGGACAGATTATTACGAGCAGTACTTC. Translated, it gives CASSGGTDYYEQYF.

The chain uses TRBV6-5 and TRBJ1-5; D ambiguous. The CDR3 sequence is 14 residues long. V dropped 7 bases and J dropped 3 bases, with 13 bases sitting between them. In germline, CDR1 is MNHEY, CDR2 SVGAGI. This CDR3 reads CASNNGGNNQPQHF. CDR3 in DNA: TGTGCCAGCAATAACGGAGGGAACAATCAGCCCCAGCATTTT.

The gene calls are TRBV29-1 and TRBJ2-2; TRBD1 aligns across 7 bases. The ends lost 2 bases at V and 6 bases at J; junction bases unmatched: 3. CDR1 is SQVTM, CDR2 ANQGSEA, per germline. This CDR3 region has 13 residues. The DNA for the CDR3 is TGCAGCGTTGAAAGGCAGGGGGCCGGGGAGCTGTTTTTT. Protein: CSVERQGAGELFF.

The chain uses TRBV29-1 and TRBJ2-5, with TRBD1 as a possible D gene (6 bases). Germline CDR1 and CDR2: SQVTM and ANQGSEA. The germline V and J ends were trimmed by 4 bases and 4 bases, with 13 bases remaining between them. This CDR3 is 13 amino acids long. This CDR3 is CSVVQGMRETQYF. The CDR3 nucleotides are TGCAGCGTTGTCCAGGGGATGAGAGAGACCCAGTACTTC.

This chain connects TRBV25-1 to TRBJ1-1, with D unclear. Trimming shortened V by 3 bases and J by 8 bases, and 10 bases separated the two germline ends. Germline loops: CDR1 MGHDK, CDR2 SYGVNS. This CDR3 is built from 12 residues. CDR3 sequence reads: CASSDPPSEAFF. CDR3 in DNA: TGTGCCAGCAGTGACCCCCCAAGCGAAGCTTTCTTT.

The chain carries TRBV10-3 and TRBJ2-2; TRBD1 aligns across 10 bases. CDR1 is ENHRY and CDR2 is SYGVKD in the germline V gene. This CDR3 spans 15 amino acids. V was pared by 6 bases and J by 3 bases, with 4 bases of the junction left unmatched. DNA of the CDR3: TGTGCCATCAGGGGGACAGGGGTGGACACCGGGGAGCTGTTTTTT. Encoded protein: CAIRGTGVDTGELFF.

The V call is TRBV11-2, the J call TRBJ1-3; D uncertain. CDR1 and CDR2 (germline): SGHAT, FQNNGV. V was pared by 3 bases and J by 0 bases, with 9 bases between. This CDR3 contains 15 residues. The CDR3 region has the DNA TGTGCCAGCAGCTTGGGCACCTACTCTGGAAACACCATATATTTT. Translating it yields CASSLGTYSGNTIYF.

The V call is TRBV2, the J call TRBJ1-3; unclear D gene. V lost 2 bases to trimming and J lost 4 bases, with 12 bases between them. CDR3 length equals 15 residues. The V gene's germline CDR1 is SNHLY and CDR2 FYNNEI. The CDR3 DNA is TGTGCCAGCAGTGAAAGGAAACCCGGGGGAAACACCATATATTTT. Translation: CASSERKPGGNTIYF.

This clone occurred once. V is TRBV10-3 and J is TRBJ1-5, with TRBD1 matching 7 bases. After removal of 3 bases from V and 6 bases from J, the junction contained 8 bases not matched to a gene. Per germline, CDR1 ENHRY and CDR2 SYGVKD. The CDR3 runs 15 residues. The CDR3 nucleotides read TGTGCCATCAGTGAACAAGGAGGGGGCAGTCAGCCCCAGCATTTT. Residues: CAISEQGGGSQPQHF.

The CDR3 protein is CASSWGAGGPYEQYF. The CDR3 nucleotides are TGTGCCAGCAGCTGGGGCGCAGGGGGCCCCTACGAGCAGTACTTC. This chain connects TRBV5-6 to TRBJ2-7; 8 positions match TRBD1. Trimming took 3 bases from V and 2 from J; bases not matched to a gene: 7. This CDR3 region has 15 residues. Germline V gene sequence: CDR1 SGHDT, CDR2 YYEEEE.

The J gene is TRBJ2-1, the V gene TRBV15; the D is unclear. V was clipped by 0 bases and J by 3 bases, with 12 bases between them. CDR1 and CDR2 from the germline V gene are LNHNV and YYDKDF (reference sequence). This CDR3 contains 16 residues. The CDR3 loop is CATSRDRRDLYNEQFF. CDR3 bases: TGTGCCACCAGCAGAGATCGGAGAGATCTCTACAATGAGCAGTTCTTC.

CDR3 loop: CASSQVAGAYTGELFF. The CDR3 DNA reads TGCGCCAGCAGCCAGGTAGCGGGGGCCTACACCGGGGAGCTGTTTTTT. The chain joins TRBV4-3 to TRBJ2-2, with 9 bases identical to TRBD2. Germline CDR1 and CDR2: LGHNA and YSLEER. This CDR3 is 16 amino acids long. The ends lost 3 bases at V and 3 bases at J; junction bases unmatched: 5.

CDR3 loop: CASSLGEGLSVETQYF. The DNA for the CDR3 is TGTGCCAGCAGCTTAGGGGAGGGTCTCTCTGTGGAGACCCAGTACTTC. The chain links TRBV7-7 to TRBJ2-5, with TRBD2 identical over 7 bases. V was clipped by 1 base and J by 5 bases; unmatched bases: 10. The CDR3 length is 16 residues. Germline V gene data show CDR1 as SSHAT and CDR2 as FNYEAQ (reference sequence).